This entry describes one TCR beta chain. Its antigen is currently unknown. This table comes from immunoSEQ multiplex PCR, and its TCRdb copy is limited to in-frame clones, with some not included. The table includes about a million clones, around 77% detected once. Unmatched junction bases numbered 8, after V lost 4 bases and J lost 5 bases. CDR1 is SGHTA, CDR2 FQGTGA, per germline. CDR3 length: 17 amino acids. These data originate in a study of shared clonotypes between healthy human individuals. Study-wide results and limits: Richness estimates generally favored naive over memory subsets.

The specimen sequenced was memory CD4+ T cells from PBMCs. Subset defined: CD45RA-negative fraction. The receptor was isolated from a man aged 18-30 years in good health. Some clones in this sample may be carry-over from other donors' samples. The chain carries TRBV7-3 and TRBJ2-5, with 15 bases that match TRBD2. The CDR3 DNA reads as TGTGCCAGCAGCTCGGGGACTAGCGGGAGGAGAGGGGAGACCCAGTACTTC. Encoded protein: CASSSGTSGRRGETQYF.